What follows describes a single T cell receptor (beta chain). Its antigen is unknown. This sample was taken from a study of T cell responses to AZD1222 COVID-19 vaccine. Findings and caveats of the study: The breadth and depth of Spike-specific TCRs increased once two AZD1222 doses had been given. Repertoires in all cases were sampled only once the peak T cell response had passed. Clonal diversity may have been underestimated, and the donors were mostly white British, with more females than males.

The CDR3 sequence is 15 residues long. V shed 6 bases and J shed 0 bases, with 13 bases lying between them. CDR1 is SGHRS, CDR2 YFSETQ, per germline. The protocol was immunoSEQ multiplex PCR, while the TCRdb copy is restricted to in-frame clones and leaves out a portion. The sample includes 110,000 to 150,000 clones, approximately 90% of them seen just once. Both about-4-week and about-12-week second-dose recipients were combined. The TCR was taken from an adult who received the AZD1222 COVID-19 vaccine. The chain is built from TRBV5-1 and TRBJ2-1; a possible D gene is TRBD1 (5 bases). This material consisted of peripheral blood, taken 28 days after the second AZD1222 dose. The DNA for the CDR3 is TGCGCCAGCAACCCGACAGTGAGCTCCTACAATGAGCAGTTCTTC. Translated: CASNPTVSSYNEQFF.